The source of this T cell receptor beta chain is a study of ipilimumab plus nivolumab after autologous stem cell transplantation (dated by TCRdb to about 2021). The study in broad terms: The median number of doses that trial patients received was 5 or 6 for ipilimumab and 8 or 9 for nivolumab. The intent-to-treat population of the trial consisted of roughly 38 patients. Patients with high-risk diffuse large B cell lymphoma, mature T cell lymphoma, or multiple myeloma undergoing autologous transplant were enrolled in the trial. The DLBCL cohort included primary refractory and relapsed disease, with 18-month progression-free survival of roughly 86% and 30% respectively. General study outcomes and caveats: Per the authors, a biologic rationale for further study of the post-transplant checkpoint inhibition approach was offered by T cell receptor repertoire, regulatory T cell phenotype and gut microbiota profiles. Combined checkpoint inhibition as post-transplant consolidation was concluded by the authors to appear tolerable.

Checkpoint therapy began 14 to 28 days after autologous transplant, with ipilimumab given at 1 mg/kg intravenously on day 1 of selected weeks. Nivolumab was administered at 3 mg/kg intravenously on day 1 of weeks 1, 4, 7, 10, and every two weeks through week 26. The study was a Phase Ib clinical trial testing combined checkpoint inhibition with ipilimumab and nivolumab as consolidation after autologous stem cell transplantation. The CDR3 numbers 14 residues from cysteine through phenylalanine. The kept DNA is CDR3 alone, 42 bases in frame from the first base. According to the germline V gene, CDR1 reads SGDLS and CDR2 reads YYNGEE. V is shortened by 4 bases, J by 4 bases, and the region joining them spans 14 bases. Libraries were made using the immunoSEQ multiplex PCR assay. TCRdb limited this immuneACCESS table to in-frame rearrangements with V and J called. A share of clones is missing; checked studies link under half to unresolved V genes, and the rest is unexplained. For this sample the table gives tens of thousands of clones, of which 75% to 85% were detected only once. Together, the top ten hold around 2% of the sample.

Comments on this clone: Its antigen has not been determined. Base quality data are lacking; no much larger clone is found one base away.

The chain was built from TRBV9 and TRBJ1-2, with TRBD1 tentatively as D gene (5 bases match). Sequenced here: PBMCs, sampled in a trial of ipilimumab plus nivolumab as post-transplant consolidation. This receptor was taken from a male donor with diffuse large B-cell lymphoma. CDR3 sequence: CASSSDSGSYGYTF. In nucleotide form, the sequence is TGTGCCAGCAGCTCGGACTCAGGGAGCTATGGCTACACCTTC.